These 14 T cell receptor beta chains were sequenced from one sample in a study of blood T cell repertoires in COVID-19. Clones were sequenced by immunoSEQ multiplex PCR, and TCRdb holds only the in-frame ones, with some missing. The sample records roughly 180,000 clones, 86% being singletons. Material: peripheral blood. Receptors originate from a man younger than 35 with acute or convalescent COVID-19.

This chain joins TRBV28 and TRBJ2-2; TRBD1 is a possible D gene (5 bases). V lost 6 bases and J 1 base, leaving 15 bases between the germline ends. The germline CDR1 and CDR2 sequences are MDHEN and SYDVKM. CDR3 length: 16 amino acids. For the CDR3, the DNA is TGTGCCAGCAGCTTCGGACACTCGTTGAACACCGGGGAGCTGTTTTTT. Amino acid sequence: CASSFGHSLNTGELFF.

The sample holds a few counts of this clone. The chain uses TRBV6-5 and TRBJ1-3, with 8 bases fitting TRBD1. J gave up 2 bases and V 11 bases, and 5 bases lay outside the gene matches. CDR3 length: 13 amino acids. The germline V gene encodes CDR1 MNHEY and CDR2 SVGAGI. Here the CDR3 DNA reads TGTGCCCACGACAGGGGTCCTGGAAACACCATATATTTT. This encodes CAHDRGPGNTIYF.

The V and J genes are TRBV5-1 and TRBJ2-3, with D unresolved. The germline V gene encodes CDR1 SGHRS and CDR2 YFSETQ. This CDR3 is 13 amino acids long. V was clipped by 1 base and J by 4 bases, with 7 bases between them. CDR3 protein: CASSLPSPDTQYF. CDR3 sequence (DNA): TGCGCCAGCAGCTTGCCCTCCCCAGATACGCAGTATTTT.

The chain combines TRBV15 with TRBJ2-1, with 7 bases lining up with TRBD1. Trimming removed 0 bases from V and 9 bases from J; junction bases left unmatched: 5. Per germline, CDR1 LNHNV and CDR2 YYDKDF (reference sequence). The CDR3 runs to 14 residues. CDR3 nucleotides: TGTGCCACCAGCAGAGATCGACAGGGTTCTGAGCAGTTCTTC. Residues: CATSRDRQGSEQFF.

The V call is TRBV12-3 or TRBV12-4, the J call TRBJ2-2; TRBD1 matches at 7 bases. CDR3 size: 13 residues. Germline trimming cut 7 bases from V and 6 bases from J; bases unmatched to any gene: 5. The chain's CDR3 is CASTDDRAGELFF. In DNA form, the CDR3 reads TGTGCCAGCACCGATGACAGGGCCGGGGAGCTGTTTTTT.

This clone was counted a few times. This chain joins TRBV30 and TRBJ1-5, with 8 bases aligning to TRBD1. This CDR3 region has 16 residues. Germline-derived CDR1 and CDR2 are GTSNPN and SVGIG (reference sequence). J lost 2 bases, V lost 4 bases, and 10 bases had no gene match. The CDR3 loop is CAWNRGGLMGNQPQHF. CDR3 nucleotide sequence: TGTGCCTGGAACAGGGGGGGACTGATGGGCAATCAGCCCCAGCATTTT.

The rearrangement joins TRBV4-2 to TRBJ2-1; D might be TRBD2 (6 bases). The germline V and J ends were trimmed by 0 bases and 4 bases, with 13 bases remaining between them. Germline loops: CDR1 LGHNA, CDR2 YNFKEQ. This CDR3 comprises 16 residues. The chain's CDR3 is CASSQDFSGSYNEQFF. The CDR3 DNA is TGTGCCAGCAGCCAAGATTTTAGCGGATCTTACAATGAGCAGTTCTTC.

The chain carries TRBV7-9 and TRBJ2-7; 7 bases match TRBD1. The CDR3 totals 12 residues. The V gene end was trimmed by 5 bases and the J gene end by 9 bases; junction bases not matched to a gene: 7. Germline CDR1 reads SEHNR; CDR2 reads FQNEAQ (reference sequence). The CDR3 nucleotides read TGTGCCAGCAGCAGGGGAACAGGGGTGCAGTACGTC. The encoded protein is CASSRGTGVQYV.

The chain uses TRBV2 and TRBJ2-7, with 7 bases fitting TRBD2. CDR3 length equals 15 residues. V was pared by 6 bases and J by 2 bases, with 10 bases of the junction left unmatched. Germline CDR1 is SNHLY and CDR2 is FYNNEI. The chain's CDR3 is CASRGGYSRTYEQYV. The CDR3 coding sequence is TGTGCCAGCAGGGGGGGGTATAGTAGGACCTACGAGCAGTACGTC.

The chain combines TRBV7-8 with TRBJ1-6; 10 positions match TRBD1. J lost 8 bases, V lost 3 bases, and 4 bases had no gene match. The CDR3 covers 15 residues. CDR1 and CDR2 (germline): SGHVS, FQNEAQ. The CDR3 protein is CASSFSDRGDSPLHF. The CDR3 DNA reads as TGTGCCAGCAGCTTCTCGGACAGGGGGGATTCACCCCTCCACTTT.

This chain uses TRBV3-1 (or the pseudogene TRBV3-2) with TRBJ1-1; maybe TRBD1 (6 bases). The CDR3 totals 15 residues. With 1 base removed from V and 1 base from J, the gap between germline ends came to 10 bases. Germline CDR1 is LGHDT and CDR2 is YNNKEL (reference sequence). DNA of the CDR3: TGTGCCAGCAGCCAAGGGGGGCTCAAGAACACTGAAGCTTTCTTT. Protein sequence: CASSQGGLKNTEAFF.

The rearrangement joins TRBV5-8 to TRBJ1-2; a possible D gene is TRBD1 (6 bases). Germline V gene data show CDR1 as SGHTS and CDR2 as YDEGEE. The CDR3 contains 14 residues. Trimming stripped 4 bases from V and 1 base from J, with 11 bases between. The CDR3 DNA follows: TGTGCCAGCAGCCTAATACAGGGTAACTATGGCTACACCTTC. This encodes CASSLIQGNYGYTF.

The rearrangement uses TRBV27 and TRBJ1-2; D may be TRBD1 (6 bases). Between the trimmed V and J ends, which lost 5 bases and 4 bases, there was a span of 14 bases. Per germline, CDR1 MNHEY and CDR2 SMNVEV (reference sequence). This CDR3 region has 14 residues. In nucleotides, the CDR3 is TGTGCCAGCAGTCCGAGGGGGAGCGGCTATGGCTACACCTTC. This codes for CASSPRGSGYGYTF.

The chain uses TRBV6-5 and TRBJ1-2; D perhaps matches TRBD1 (6 bases). The V end lost 8 bases, the J end lost 6 bases, and 13 bases lay between the germline ends. This CDR3 is built from 12 residues. Germline CDR1 is MNHEY and CDR2 is SVGAGI. The CDR3 loop is CASGTRRDGYTF. Here the CDR3 DNA reads TGTGCCAGCGGGACACGGCGGGATGGCTACACCTTC.